Listed below are T cell receptor beta chains from one sample, sequenced in a study of T cell responses to AZD1222 COVID-19 vaccine. Clones were read by immunoSEQ multiplex PCR, and TCRdb kept only the in-frame ones, dropping some. The sample includes tens of thousands of clones, around 80% of them seen just once. Sequenced material: peripheral blood, taken on day 0 of AZD1222 vaccination. The receptors originated from an adult in good health. CDR3s include the opening cysteine and the closing phenylalanine or tryptophan. Clone size is not always given. Where it is, it says once, few, many or a class for expanded clones.

clone_size | v_call | cdr3_aa
NA | TRBV5-6 | CASSRTGTGYSPLHF
NA | TRBV7-2 | CASSAWTANNGYTF
NA | TRBV30 | CAWSPGLAGGYEQFF
NA | TRBV28 | CASSYPGQDDSKAFF
NA | TRBV15 | CATSREVGGYGYTF
NA | TRBV30 | CASTGGSGYQYF
NA | TRBV19 | CASSPIAGGSPDTQYF
NA | TRBV12-3/TRBV12-4 | CASSRQPYTEAFF
few | TRBV5-1 | CASSTGLAGGYNEQFF
few | TRBV6-4 | CASSDPGDRGRVGYTF
NA | TRBV7-2 | CASSRVGGGELFF
NA | TRBV18 | CASSPNSAFNYGYTF
NA | TRBV27 | CASREGMSNQPQHF
NA | TRBV5-1 | CASSPSGFANYGYTF
NA | TRBV12-3/TRBV12-4 | CASSPNTGQKLFF
NA | TRBV28 | CASSSLDRGISTEAFF